Listed here are 10 T cell receptor beta chains from one sample, sequenced in a study of shared clonotypes between healthy human individuals. Clones were sequenced by immunoSEQ multiplex PCR, and TCRdb holds only the in-frame ones, with some missing. This table has a few million clones, 90% to 95% appearing once. Sample: naive CD4+ T cells from PBMCs. Subset: CD45RA+ positively selected. The source is a young man in good health. Some clones in this sample may be carry-over from other donors' samples.

This chain connects TRBV5-1 to TRBJ2-7; 8 bases match TRBD1. J gave up 4 bases and V 4 bases, and 4 bases lay outside the gene matches. CDR1 SGHRS and CDR2 YFSETQ come from the germline V gene. This CDR3 contains 13 residues. The CDR3 DNA is TGCGCCAGCAGCCCGGGACAGGTTTACGAGCAGTACTTC. This translates into CASSPGQVYEQYF. The variable domain in full, with the rest retrieved from reference TRBV5-1 and TRBJ2-7, is KAGVTQTPRYLIKTRGQQVTLSCSPISGHRSVSWYQQTPGQGLQFLFEYFSETQRNKGNFPGRFSGRQFSNSRSEMNVSTLELGDSALYLCASSPGQVYEQYFGPGTRLTVT.

This clone was seen once. The chain recombines TRBV7-9 with TRBJ2-7; D call uncertain. This CDR3 is built from 14 residues. From germline, CDR1 is SEHNR and CDR2 FQNEAQ (reference sequence). Trimming removed 1 base at V and 3 bases at J, with 10 bases between. Here the CDR3 DNA reads TGTGCCAGCAGCTTAGGTGGTAGTTACTACGAGCAGTACTTC. This sequence encodes CASSLGGSYYEQYF. Using reference TRBV7-9 and TRBJ2-7 for the parts outside the CDR3, the full variable domain is DTGVSQNPRHKITKRGQNVTFRCDPISEHNRLYWYRQTLGQGPEFLTYFQNEAQLEKSRLLSDRFSAERPKGSFSTLEIQRTEQGDSAMYLCASSLGGSYYEQYFGPGTRLTVT.

The chain has TRBV5-6 and TRBJ2-2, with 7 bases fitting TRBD1. The germline V gene encodes CDR1 SGHDT and CDR2 YYEEEE. The CDR3 consists of 15 residues. V shed 4 bases and J 7 bases; nucleotides not matched to a gene: 10. The chain's CDR3 is CASSQRTGAVGELFF. The CDR3 DNA reads as TGTGCCAGCAGCCAACGAACAGGGGCGGTCGGGGAGCTGTTTTTT.

Regarding this clone: The same CDR3 also results from other DNA sequences found in this sample. The rearrangement joins TRBV29-1 to TRBJ1-1; TRBD1 aligns across 8 bases. The J segment lost 4 bases and the V segment lost 6 bases, leaving 4 bases of the junction unmatched. The CDR3 loop spans 12 amino acids. In germline, CDR1 is SQVTM, CDR2 ANQGSEA. In nucleotides, the CDR3 is TGCAGCGTGGGTACAGGGGGCACTGAAGCTTTCTTT. Translation: CSVGTGGTEAFF.

This chain joins TRBV5-8 and TRBJ2-5; 9 bases align to TRBD1. V shed 5 bases and J 5 bases; nucleotides not matched to a gene: 7. CDR3 length: 14 residues. Germline V gives CDR1 SGHTS, CDR2 YDEGEE. This chain's CDR3 is CASRSDRGLETQYF. The CDR3 DNA sequence: TGTGCCAGCAGGTCGGACAGGGGTTTGGAGACCCAGTACTTC.

DNA for the CDR3: TGTGCCAGCAGTTTTTGGGCGTCCCAGGAAAAACTGTTTTTT. Its protein is CASSFWASQEKLFF. This rearrangement joins TRBV27 to TRBJ1-4; D is uncertain. V was shortened by 3 bases and J by 8 bases, with 13 bases between the two germline ends. Germline-derived CDR1 and CDR2 are MNHEY and SMNVEV (reference sequence). This CDR3 has 14 amino acids.

The chain carries TRBV7-2 and TRBJ2-3, with 8 bases identical to TRBD2. Trimming took 1 base from V and 6 from J; bases not matched to a gene: 3. The CDR3 is made up of 14 amino acids. Germline loops: CDR1 SGHTA, CDR2 FQGNSA. The CDR3 here is CASSLEAGVDTQYF. CDR3 bases: TGTGCCAGCAGCTTAGAAGCGGGAGTGGATACGCAGTATTTT.

In its sample, this clone was seen once. The chain couples TRBV6-4 to TRBJ1-1; 8 bases are shared with TRBD1. The CDR3 loop spans 13 amino acids. The V segment lost 11 bases and the J segment 1 base; nucleotides outside the gene matches: 6. The germline V gene has CDR1 MRHNA and CDR2 SNTAGT. CDR3 bases: TGTGCCTCCCGGCAGGGGGCGAACACTGAAGCTTTCTTT. Its translation: CASRQGANTEAFF.

This clone came up once. This sequence joins TRBV10-2 and TRBJ1-1; D unresolved. V lost 8 bases, J lost 1 base, and 23 bases lay in between. The CDR3 loop spans 17 amino acids. Germline V gives CDR1 WSHSY, CDR2 SAAADI. The CDR3 nucleotides read TGCGCCAGCGGCCGCTGGACCCAAGCGAATAAGAACACTGAAGCTTTCTTT. This codes for CASGRWTQANKNTEAFF.

CDR3 amino acids: CASSVDPGHQEGELFF. In nucleotides, the CDR3 is TGTGCCAGCAGCGTAGATCCGGGACACCAGGAAGGGGAGCTGTTTTTT. The chain links TRBV9 to TRBJ2-2; D is possibly TRBD1 (6 bases). The V gene lost 0 bases and the J gene lost 8 bases, with 17 bases spanning the gap. This CDR3 spans 16 amino acids. Germline values: CDR1 SGDLS, CDR2 YYNGEE.